This T cell receptor (beta chain) was sequenced in a study of blood T cell repertoires in COVID-19. Study-wide background: T cells, B-cell-depleted T cells, or PBMCs supplied cDNA or gDNA.

TCRdb's copy holds only in-frame clones and misses some; the assay was immunoSEQ multiplex PCR. The data contain roughly 290,000 clones, roughly nine tenths of them singletons. Germline CDR1 and CDR2: SGHRS and YFSETQ. This CDR3 is 14 amino acids long. The trim removed 4 bases at V and 5 bases at J, leaving 8 bases unmatched. Participant age was roughly 18 to 100 years, and participants resided in around 24 US areas. The material sequenced was PBMCs or T cells enriched from blood (not recorded which). The receptor's source is a woman in her thirties or forties who had recovered from COVID-19. This chain connects TRBV5-1 to TRBJ2-5, with 7 bases that match TRBD1. In DNA form, the CDR3 reads TGCGCCAGCAGCACCGGGACAGTCGGGGAGACCCAGTACTTC. It encodes CASSTGTVGETQYF.